This note documents a single T cell receptor beta chain sequence. This entry comes from a study of blood T cell repertoires in COVID-19. The table came from immunoSEQ multiplex PCR; TCRdb's copy has only in-frame clones and leaves some out. The sample carries under 300,000 clones, roughly 91% recorded once. The germline V gene encodes CDR1 MDHEN and CDR2 SYDVKM. Germline trimming cut 5 bases from V and 3 bases from J; bases unmatched to any gene: 7. The CDR3 is 18 residues long. The receptor comes from a woman between 40 and 50 years old who had recovered from COVID-19. The gene calls are TRBV28 and TRBJ2-1; 16 bases match TRBD2. The material sequenced was peripheral blood. The CDR3 nucleotides are TGTGCCAGCAGTCCGGGACTAGCGGGAGGGTTCCTCTACAATGAGCAGTTCTTC. This encodes CASSPGLAGGFLYNEQFF.